This T cell receptor (beta chain) is from a study of T-cell reconstitution after alpha-beta-depleted transplantation in children (dated by TCRdb to 2016 to 2017). Concerning the study at large: Using TCR repertoire profiling, the study followed T-cell immune reconstitution in a quantitative way in children after TCRalphabeta/CD19-depleted allogeneic hematopoietic cell transplantation.

Read against the paper, the sample's treatment or condition label means: allogeneic hematopoietic cell transplantation with graft depleted of TCRalphabeta T cells and CD19 B cells. Transplant recipients were children who received TCRalphabeta/CD19-depleted allogeneic hematopoietic cell grafts. Study-wide findings and limitations: Apparently early alphabetaT-cell count recovery about two months after transplant reportedly relied on only several hundred rapidly expanded clones derived from non-depleted graft cells. The high TCRbeta diversity at day 60 in some patients was ascribed to recipient T cells and intrathymic progenitors that had survived conditioning. Over subsequent months, a decline in hyperexpanded clone frequencies was noted, and after one year, T-cell counts and TCRbeta diversity were mostly ascribed to newly produced T cells.

This clonotype was seen many times. This receptor's antigen is unknown. The sample holds no much larger clone one base away, and base qualities are not on file. The library came from PCR. The listed sequencing device is Illumina HiSeq 2500. To normalize quantification of the TCRbeta repertoire, the TCR libraries were built with molecular barcoding that relied on unique molecular identifiers. In-frame beta chains were kept once TCRdb had trimmed the public reads at Q25 with fastp and called clones with MiXCR. Identical CDR3 proteins give one entry, which carries the most common genes and DNA. The sample includes fewer than 500,000 distinct CDR3 sequences, with around 46% observed a single time. Of the sample, approximately 30% is held by the ten largest clones. The CDR3 spans 16 residues, from the cysteine through the phenylalanine. Only the CDR3 part of the read is kept: 48 bases, read in frame from the first base. Looking up the germline V gene (reference sequence) yields CDR1 MNHEY and CDR2 SMNVEV. From V the trimming removes 0 bases and from J it removes 8 bases, while the gene matches leave 8 bases of the junction unaccounted for.

The specimen was PBMCs, collected before TCRalphabeta/CD19-depleted stem cell transplant. Rearrangement joined TRBV27 to TRBJ2-1, with 9 central nucleotides matching TRBD2. The source of this sequence is a girl aged 2 to 9 with aplastic anemia, due to receive a stem cell transplant. The DNA is TGTGCCAGCAGTTTATCGGAGGGACTAGCCTTGGATGAGCAGTTCTTC. Its coded protein is CASSLSEGLALDEQFF.